Following are 15 T cell receptor beta chains from one sample sequenced in a study of T-cell memory formation after mild COVID-19. TCRdb ran MiXCR on the 5' RACE reads and lists one entry per CDR3 protein. The sample records approximately 250,000 distinct CDR3 sequences, around 15% being singletons. Material: PBMCs or a T cell subset sorted from them (not recorded which). These TCRs come from a man in his late teens or twenties who had mild COVID-19 (a few samples of this study predate the infection). Cell type and time point are not known.

This CDR3 reads CASSPPTEEPCEQYV. The CDR3 DNA sequence: TGTGCCAGCAGCCCCCCGACAGAGGAGCCATGCGAGCAGTACGTC. The V and J genes are TRBV5-4 and TRBJ2-7, with D possibly being TRBD1 (5 bases). The germline V gene encodes CDR1 SGHNT and CDR2 YYREEE (reference sequence). V lost 4 bases and J lost 6, with 20 bases in between. The CDR3 is 15 residues long.

In its sample, this clonotype was seen many times. The CDR3, as DNA: TGTGCCAGCAGCCCAGGGACAGAAGAGACCCAGTACTTC. It encodes CASSPGTEETQYF. The rearrangement uses TRBV7-2 and TRBJ2-5; 7 bases are a match to TRBD1. The CDR3 is made up of 13 amino acids. In germline, CDR1 is SGHTA, CDR2 FQGNSA. V trimming: 5 bases; J trimming: 3 bases; junction bases outside the gene matches: 3.

This clonotype was detected many times. The chain recombines TRBV11-2 with TRBJ2-2, with 8 bases lining up with TRBD1. The CDR3 covers 16 residues. CDR1 and CDR2 from the germline V gene are SGHAT and FQNNGV. Germline trimming cut 3 bases from V and 7 bases from J; bases unmatched to any gene: 10. The DNA for the CDR3 is TGTGCCAGCAGCTTGGCTGGACAGGGTAATGACGGGGAGCTGTTTTTT. Its protein is CASSLAGQGNDGELFF.

The chain recombines TRBV29-1 with TRBJ1-2, with 8 bases aligning to TRBD1. Trimming removed 4 bases from V and 2 bases from J; junction bases left unmatched: 0. The CDR3 is 12 amino acids. Germline V gene data show CDR1 as SQVTM and CDR2 as ANQGSEA. The CDR3 region has the DNA TGCAGCGTTGGGGACAGGAACTATGGCTACACCTTC. This sequence encodes CSVGDRNYGYTF.

The V and J genes are TRBV11-2 and TRBJ2-7, with 11 bases matching TRBD2. This CDR3 has 16 amino acids. CDR1 and CDR2 from the germline V gene are SGHAT and FQNNGV. The trim removed 3 bases at V and 5 bases at J, leaving 9 bases unmatched. The DNA for the CDR3 is TGTGCCAGCAGCTTGGGACCGGGACTAGCGGTACACGAGCAGTACGTC. This translates into CASSLGPGLAVHEQYV.

J is TRBJ2-5 and V is TRBV7-6; 10 bases map to TRBD1. Germline assignment: CDR1 SGHVS and CDR2 FNYEAQ. Trimming took 5 bases from V and 1 from J; bases not matched to a gene: 4. CDR3 length: 15 residues. The CDR3 sequence: CASSVGQGLQETQYF. The CDR3 DNA reads TGTGCCAGCAGCGTGGGACAGGGGCTCCAAGAGACCCAGTACTTC. Full variable domain (rest looked up from reference TRBV7-6 and TRBJ2-5): GAGVSQSPRYKVTKRGQDVALRCDPISGHVSLYWYRQALGQGPEFLTYFNYEAQQDKSGLPNDRFSAERPEGSISTLTIQRTEQRDSAMYRCASSVGQGLQETQYFGPGTRLLVL.

The V call is TRBV2, the J call TRBJ1-5; TRBD1 matches 10 bases. CDR1 is SNHLY and CDR2 is FYNNEI in the germline V gene. The CDR3 runs to 14 residues. V shed 6 bases and J 9 bases; nucleotides not matched to a gene: 8. CDR3 loop: CASSGTGARRPQHF. In DNA form, the CDR3 reads TGTGCCAGCAGCGGGACAGGGGCCCGGAGGCCCCAGCATTTT.

The chain links TRBV20-1 to TRBJ1-2; 10 bases match TRBD1. Germline lookup yields CDR1 DFQATT and CDR2 SNEGSKA (reference sequence). The J segment lost 4 bases and the V segment lost 5 bases, leaving 4 bases of the junction unmatched. The CDR3 has 13 residues. The CDR3 nucleotides read TGCAGTGCTCTTGGACAGGGGGGCTATGGCTACACCTTC. Translation gives CSALGQGGYGYTF.

This sequence joins TRBV7-2 and TRBJ2-5; no clear D. V was shortened by 5 bases and J by 1 base, with 14 bases between the two germline ends. The CDR3 covers 15 residues. Germline values: CDR1 SGHTA, CDR2 FQGNSA. CDR3 coding DNA: TGTGCCAGCAGCCTAAACTACAGCCCCCAAGAGACCCAGTACTTC. This translates into CASSLNYSPQETQYF.

This clonotype was picked up a small number of times. The V gene is TRBV7-9, the J gene TRBJ2-2; the D gene is possibly TRBD1 (7 bases). The CDR3 loop spans 14 amino acids. Germline CDR1 is SEHNR and CDR2 is FQNEAQ (reference sequence). Trimming pared 5 bases from V and 5 bases from J, leaving 12 bases between. CDR3 amino acids: CASSLQGRTGELFF. The CDR3 DNA reads as TGTGCCAGCAGCCTACAGGGGAGGACCGGGGAGCTGTTTTTT.

The chain uses TRBV2 and TRBJ1-1, with D unresolved. The CDR3 has 14 residues. Germline lookup yields CDR1 SNHLY and CDR2 FYNNEI. V shed 3 bases and J shed 11 bases, with 19 bases lying between them. The CDR3: CASSDKIFKPQAFF. Here the CDR3 DNA reads TGTGCCAGCAGTGATAAGATTTTTAAACCCCAGGCTTTCTTT.

This clonotype was observed a few times. The V call is TRBV28, the J call TRBJ2-5, with D maybe TRBD2 (6 bases). Trimming took 7 bases from V and 5 from J, leaving 17 bases between them. The CDR3 runs 14 residues. Germline V CDR1 and CDR2: MDHEN, SYDVKM. The CDR3 spells CASTGGGNLETQYF. The CDR3 region has the DNA TGTGCCAGCACCGGCGGAGGGAACCTCGAGACCCAGTACTTC. The full variable domain, completed using reference TRBV28 and TRBJ2-5, is DVKVTQSSRYLVKRTGEKVFLECVQDMDHENMFWYRQDPGLGLRLIYFSYDVKMKEKGDIPEGYSVSREKKERFSLILESASTNQTSMYLCASTGGGNLETQYFGPGTRLLVL.

The chain recombines TRBV5-1 with TRBJ1-2; 7 bases fit TRBD1. Germline V gives CDR1 SGHRS, CDR2 YFSETQ. This CDR3 is 16 amino acids long. Germline trimming cut 4 bases from V and 8 bases from J; bases unmatched to any gene: 17. The CDR3 loop reads CASSQDLPTGLNGYTF. As DNA, the CDR3 is TGCGCCAGCAGCCAAGACCTCCCGACAGGGCTGAACGGCTACACCTTC.

This chain uses TRBV28 with TRBJ2-5; 8 positions agree with TRBD2. Trimming cost V 7 bases and J 5 bases; bases outside gene matches: 9. Germline CDR1 MDHEN, CDR2 SYDVKM. This CDR3 comprises 14 residues. As DNA, the CDR3 is TGTGCCAGCACCCCGGGAGGGCTAAGGGAGACCCAGTACTTC. Residues: CASTPGGLRETQYF. Variable domain in full (rest from reference TRBV28 and TRBJ2-5): DVKVTQSSRYLVKRTGEKVFLECVQDMDHENMFWYRQDPGLGLRLIYFSYDVKMKEKGDIPEGYSVSREKKERFSLILESASTNQTSMYLCASTPGGLRETQYFGPGTRLLVL.

In its sample, this clonotype was seen a few times. V usage is TRBV24-1 and J usage is TRBJ2-2, with TRBD1 matching over 8 bases. CDR1 is KGHDR, CDR2 SFDVKD, per germline. V lost 2 bases, J lost 2 bases, and 6 bases stayed unmatched. The CDR3 length is 17 residues. The CDR3 bases are TGTGCCACCAGTGATTCGCCCGGGACAGGTAACACCGGGGAGCTGTTTTTT. Translated: CATSDSPGTGNTGELFF.